A single sample is the source of the 4 T cell receptor beta chains below, sequenced in a study of cytomegalovirus exposure and HLA in healthy donors. The method was immunoSEQ multiplex PCR; TCRdb's version includes in-frame clones alone and lacks a portion of them. This sample yields roughly 75,000 clones, of which around 94% are seen a single time; 2.5% to 3.5% belongs to the top ten. Material: PBMCs. All receptors derive from a woman under 30 in good health and CMV-seropositive.

The chain combines TRBV30 with TRBJ2-7; 7 nucleotides align to TRBD2. V trimming: 1 base; J trimming: 1 base; junction bases outside the gene matches: 7. CDR1 is GTSNPN and CDR2 is SVGIG in the germline V gene (reference sequence). The CDR3 spans 15 residues. The CDR3 here is CAWSGEGLRSYEQYF. Written as DNA, the CDR3 is TGTGCCTGGAGTGGGGAGGGATTAAGATCCTACGAGCAGTACTTC.

V gene TRBV15 combines with J gene TRBJ1-3; D is possibly TRBD1 (6 bases). This CDR3 has 18 residues. V was clipped by 3 bases and J by 4 bases, with 22 bases between them. Germline CDR1 reads LNHNV; CDR2 reads YYDKDF (reference sequence). The DNA for the CDR3 is TGTGCCACCAGCAGGGACCCTCGGGGGGGGGCTGGAGGAAACACCATATATTTT. Translated: CATSRDPRGGAGGNTIYF.

This clone was counted once. This rearrangement joins TRBV6-5 to TRBJ2-3, with TRBD2 matching over 13 bases. Germline loops: CDR1 MNHEY, CDR2 SVGAGI. CDR3 size: 15 residues. V gave up 4 bases and J gave up 5 bases; unmatched junction bases: 3. CDR3 coding DNA: TGTGCCAGCAGTTTTAGGACTAGCGGGAGAGATACGCAGTATTTT. Translation gives CASSFRTSGRDTQYF.

This rearrangement joins TRBV5-1 to TRBJ2-2; D unclear. Germline V gives CDR1 SGHRS, CDR2 YFSETQ. The CDR3 covers 14 residues. V lost 2 bases and J 0 bases, leaving 5 bases between the germline ends. CDR3 bases: TGCGCCAGCAGCTTACAACCGAACACCGGGGAGCTGTTTTTT. Translation: CASSLQPNTGELFF.